One sample yielded the 23 T cell receptor beta chains listed below, sequenced in a study of cytomegalovirus exposure and HLA in healthy donors. The PCR ran on 60 Vbeta and 13 Jbeta primers. Produced via immunoSEQ multiplex PCR; TCRdb's table is partial and in-frame only. The sample includes around 120,000 clones, 65% to 90% of them seen just once. Sequences were obtained from PBMCs. All receptors come from a woman in her 30s in good health and CMV-seronegative.

The chain employs TRBV4-1 and TRBJ2-1; D possibly corresponds to TRBD2 (6 bases). V lost 3 bases and J lost 0, with 12 bases in between. Per germline, CDR1 MGHRA and CDR2 YSYEKL. This CDR3 is 16 amino acids long. In nucleotides, the CDR3 is TGCGCCAGCAGCCAGCGTTGGCGGGGCTCCTACAATGAGCAGTTCTTC. This sequence encodes CASSQRWRGSYNEQFF.

The genes are TRBV2 and TRBJ2-5; 11 bases align to TRBD2. Germline CDR1 is SNHLY and CDR2 is FYNNEI. CDR3 size: 16 residues. Unmatched junction bases numbered 1, after V lost 1 base and J lost 0 bases. In DNA form, the CDR3 reads TGTGCCAGCAGTGAAGGGACTAGCGGGCACCAAGAGACCCAGTACTTC. Encoded protein: CASSEGTSGHQETQYF.

In this sample, this clone turned up a few times. The chain carries TRBV19 and TRBJ1-2, with 9 nucleotides matching TRBD1. Germline lookup yields CDR1 LNHDA and CDR2 SQIVND (reference sequence). The CDR3 totals 12 residues. Trimming removed 4 bases from V and 8 bases from J; junction bases left unmatched: 2. CDR3 nucleotide sequence: TGTGCCAGTAGTAACAGGGGGCAAGGCTACACCTTC. It yields the protein CASSNRGQGYTF.

This clone was seen only once. The chain carries TRBV7-2 and TRBJ2-3, with 8 bases aligning to TRBD2. CDR3 size: 15 residues. Germline CDR1 SGHTA, CDR2 FQGNSA. The V and J ends lost 4 bases and 1 base, in that order; junction bases with no gene match: 4. The CDR3: CASSSSLAGTDTQYF. In DNA, the CDR3 is TGTGCCAGCAGCTCTTCACTAGCGGGCACAGATACGCAGTATTTT.

The CDR3 bases are TGTGCCAGCAGCCTCCCAGCGGGCGCCGGGGCCAACGTCCTGACTTTC. Its translation: CASSLPAGAGANVLTF. The chain carries TRBV28 and TRBJ2-6, with D perhaps TRBD2 (6 bases). Germline lookup yields CDR1 MDHEN and CDR2 SYDVKM. Trimming took 6 bases from V and 4 from J, leaving 16 bases between them. The length of the CDR3 is 16 residues.

The gene calls are TRBV7-6 and TRBJ2-7; 10 bases are a match to TRBD2. The CDR3 has 15 residues. V was clipped by 5 bases and J by 4 bases; unmatched bases: 8. From germline, CDR1 is SGHVS and CDR2 FNYEAQ. The CDR3: CASSPRTSGAYEQYF. The CDR3 DNA is TGTGCCAGCAGCCCCAGGACTAGCGGAGCTTACGAGCAGTACTTC.

This clone came up once. V is TRBV10-2 and J is TRBJ2-7, with a possible D match to TRBD2 (6 bases). Trimming took off 4 bases at V and 3 bases at J, with 13 bases between the two ends. Germline V gives CDR1 WSHSY, CDR2 SAAADI. CDR3 size: 14 residues. The CDR3 is CASSAGRHGYEQYF. The CDR3 DNA sequence: TGCGCCAGCAGTGCGGGGAGGCACGGCTACGAGCAGTACTTC.

The sample holds one count of this clone. This sequence joins TRBV5-3 and TRBJ1-1; possible D gene TRBD1, 5 bases. TRBV5-3 is reported as an ORF; its role is uncertain. Trimming cost V 10 bases and J 0 bases, with 19 bases left between them. The CDR3 is made up of 15 amino acids. Here the CDR3 reads CARHPQGPMNTEAFF. The CDR3 region has the DNA TGTGCCCGTCACCCCCAGGGCCCCATGAACACTGAAGCTTTCTTT.

The chain recombines TRBV6-1 with TRBJ2-3, with TRBD2 as a possible D gene (7 bases). CDR1 and CDR2 from the germline V gene are MNHNS and SASEGT. The V end was cut by 11 bases, the J end by 6 bases, with 24 bases between. The CDR3 is 15 amino acids. The CDR3 region is CAYREGGNRADTQYF. CDR3 bases: TGTGCCTACAGGGAGGGGGGGAACCGCGCGGATACGCAGTATTTT.

The J gene is TRBJ1-1, the V gene TRBV9; 8 bases map to TRBD1. This CDR3 contains 14 residues. Germline V gene sequence: CDR1 SGDLS, CDR2 YYNGEE. V lost 2 bases and J lost 1; bases outside the gene matches: 1. CDR3 region: CASSVTGGNTEAFF. CDR3 DNA sequence: TGTGCCAGCAGCGTCACAGGGGGGAACACTGAAGCTTTCTTT.

The chain combines TRBV10-1 with TRBJ1-2; TRBD1 matches 7 bases. The V segment lost 0 bases and the J segment 0 bases; nucleotides outside the gene matches: 19. The CDR3 runs 21 residues. Germline V gives CDR1 WNHNN, CDR2 SYGVQD (reference sequence). The CDR3 DNA reads TGCGCCAGCAGTGAGTCCCCCCTCCGAGACAGGGCCCTTCATACTAACTATGGCTACACCTTC. Translated, it gives CASSESPLRDRALHTNYGYTF.

The DNA for the CDR3 is TGCGCCAGCAGCCAAGATAGTGATAGCGGGGCCTACAATGAGCAGTTCTTC. Amino acid sequence: CASSQDSDSGAYNEQFF. This sequence joins TRBV4-3 and TRBJ2-1, with 8 bases that match TRBD2. CDR1 LGHNA and CDR2 YSLEER come from the germline V gene. J gave up 2 bases and V 0 bases, and 6 bases lay outside the gene matches. This CDR3 spans 17 amino acids.

This chain joins TRBV7-8 and TRBJ2-7; 9 positions agree with TRBD2. The CDR3 contains 16 residues. CDR1 is SGHVS, CDR2 FQNEAQ, per germline. V lost 1 base to trimming and J lost 4 bases; unmatched junction nucleotides: 8. The CDR3 reads CASSLGSGSGGYEQYF. The CDR3 DNA is TGTGCCAGCAGCTTAGGTAGTGGTAGCGGGGGTTACGAGCAGTACTTC.

The chain recombines TRBV28 with TRBJ2-2; TRBD2 is a possible D gene (5 bases). This CDR3 has 14 residues. The ends were cut back, 7 bases at V and 4 bases at J, with 13 bases in the middle. Per the germline V gene, CDR1 is MDHEN and CDR2 is SYDVKM. DNA for the CDR3: TGTGCCAGCAACCGAGGGATGGGCACCGGGGAGCTGTTTTTT. This sequence encodes CASNRGMGTGELFF. The whole variable domain, filled in from reference TRBV28 and TRBJ2-2, reads DVKVTQSSRYLVKRTGEKVFLECVQDMDHENMFWYRQDPGLGLRLIYFSYDVKMKEKGDIPEGYSVSREKKERFSLILESASTNQTSMYLCASNRGMGTGELFFGEGSRLTVL.

This clone was observed once. The chain is built from TRBV5-1 and TRBJ2-7, with a tentative D call TRBD1 (8 bases). Germline CDR1 and CDR2: SGHRS and YFSETQ. V dropped 1 base and J dropped 6 bases, with 17 bases sitting between them. CDR3 length: 15 amino acids. The DNA for the CDR3 is TGCGCCAGCAGCTTGAGGCCACAGGGGGGGGCCGAGCAGTACTTC. This encodes CASSLRPQGGAEQYF.

The table lists this clone with a count of one. The genes are TRBV2 and TRBJ1-6; D uncertain. There are 15 residues in the CDR3. Germline V gene data show CDR1 as SNHLY and CDR2 as FYNNEI. V was shortened by 7 bases and J by 8 bases, with 18 bases between the two germline ends. The CDR3 coding sequence is TGTGCCAGCAACCGTCCGACACTTCGATATTCACCCCTCCACTTT. It is translated as CASNRPTLRYSPLHF.

This sequence joins TRBV9 and TRBJ2-2; no clear D gene. This CDR3 has 14 residues. Germline CDR1 reads SGDLS; CDR2 reads YYNGEE. V dropped 0 bases and J dropped 7 bases, with 10 bases sitting between them. The CDR3 nucleotides read TGTGCCAGCAGCGTAGACTCGTTGATCGGGGAGCTGTTTTTT. This translates into CASSVDSLIGELFF.

The chain has TRBV10-3 and TRBJ2-7, with TRBD1 matching over 10 bases. In germline, CDR1 is ENHRY, CDR2 SYGVKD. Unmatched junction bases numbered 11, after V lost 8 bases and J lost 7 bases. This CDR3 is 14 amino acids long. In DNA form, the CDR3 reads TGTGCCATCCGTGTTGACAGGGGGCGTGAAGAGCAGTACTTC. Amino acid sequence: CAIRVDRGREEQYF.

The rearrangement uses TRBV6-1 and TRBJ2-3, with D possibly being TRBD2 (6 bases). Germline loops: CDR1 MNHNS, CDR2 SASEGT. This CDR3 comprises 16 residues. The V end lost 4 bases, the J end lost 2 bases, and 16 bases lay between the germline ends. The chain's CDR3 is CASSAGTGAHTDTQYF. The CDR3, as DNA: TGTGCCAGCAGTGCCGGGACTGGGGCCCACACAGATACGCAGTATTTT.

The V and J genes are TRBV7-9 and TRBJ2-7; a possible D gene is TRBD2 (6 bases). This CDR3 region has 15 residues. Germline V gene sequence: CDR1 SEHNR, CDR2 FQNEAQ (reference sequence). V was trimmed by 4 bases and J by 2 bases, leaving 15 bases between them. The CDR3: CASSSTLGEAYEQYF. The CDR3 DNA reads as TGTGCCAGCAGCTCAACCCTTGGGGAGGCCTACGAGCAGTACTTC.

The genes are TRBV10-1 and TRBJ2-3; 10 bases match TRBD2. This CDR3 spans 13 amino acids. V shed 10 bases, J shed 6 bases, and the junction held 7 bases outside the gene matches. Germline values: CDR1 WNHNN, CDR2 SYGVQD (reference sequence). The CDR3 here is CATGAGGPDTQYF. In DNA form, the CDR3 reads TGCGCCACCGGAGCGGGAGGGCCGGATACGCAGTATTTT.

In this sample, this clone turned up once. This rearrangement joins TRBV4-2 to TRBJ2-7, with a possible D match to TRBD2 (5 bases). The V gene's germline CDR1 is LGHNA and CDR2 YNFKEQ. The CDR3 contains 18 residues. Trimming took 4 bases from V and 4 from J, leaving 26 bases between them. The CDR3 protein is CASSRDPSGAAVLYEQYF. The CDR3 DNA is TGTGCCAGCAGCCGAGACCCCAGCGGAGCCGCGGTGCTTTACGAGCAGTACTTC.

The chain has TRBV5-4 and TRBJ2-3; TRBD2 aligns across 8 bases. Germline V CDR1 and CDR2: SGHNT, YYREEE (reference sequence). V was clipped by 1 base and J by 1 base; unmatched bases: 5. CDR3 size: 16 residues. CDR3 DNA sequence: TGTGCCAGCAGCTTGACGAGCGGGAGCGGCACAGATACGCAGTATTTT. Translating it yields CASSLTSGSGTDTQYF.